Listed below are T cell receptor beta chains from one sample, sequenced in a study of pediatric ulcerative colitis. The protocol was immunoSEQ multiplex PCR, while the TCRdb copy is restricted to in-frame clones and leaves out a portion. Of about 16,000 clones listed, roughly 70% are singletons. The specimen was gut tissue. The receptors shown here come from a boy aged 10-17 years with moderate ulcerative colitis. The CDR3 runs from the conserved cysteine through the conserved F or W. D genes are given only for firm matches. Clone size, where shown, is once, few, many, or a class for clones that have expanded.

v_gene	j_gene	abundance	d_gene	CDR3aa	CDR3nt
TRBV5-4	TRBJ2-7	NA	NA	CASSFPGAGHEQYF	TGTGCCAGCAGCTTTCCGGGGGCTGGGCACGAGCAGTACTTC
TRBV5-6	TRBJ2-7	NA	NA	CASSLSLQDPTYEQYF	TGTGCCAGCAGCTTGAGTTTGCAGGATCCTACCTACGAGCAGTACTTC
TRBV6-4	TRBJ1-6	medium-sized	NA	CASSDQGGNSPLHF	TGTGCCAGCAGTGACCAGGGAGGTAATTCACCCCTCCACTTT
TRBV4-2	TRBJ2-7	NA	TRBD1	CASSRQTGERNEQYF	TGTGCCAGCAGCCGACAGACAGGGGAAAGAAACGAGCAGTACTTC
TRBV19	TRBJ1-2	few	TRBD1	CASSGTGGNYGYTF	TGTGCCAGTAGTGGGACAGGGGGAAACTATGGCTACACCTTC
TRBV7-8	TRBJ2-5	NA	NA	CASSFGGNEETQYF	TGTGCCAGCAGCTTTGGGGGGAACGAAGAGACCCAGTACTTC
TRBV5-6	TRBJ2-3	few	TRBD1	CASNGLGDRSTDTQYF	TGTGCCAGCAACGGCCTGGGGGACAGGTCCACAGATACGCAGTATTTT
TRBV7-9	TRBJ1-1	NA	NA	CASSSTPGDTEAFF	TGTGCCAGCAGCTCCACTCCAGGGGACACTGAAGCTTTCTTT
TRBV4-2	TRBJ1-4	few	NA	CASSQDSLKLFF	TGTGCCAGCAGCCAAGACTCCCTCAAACTGTTTTTT
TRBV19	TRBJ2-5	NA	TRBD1	CASSNTGVETQYF	TGTGCCAGTAGTAACACAGGGGTGGAGACCCAGTACTTC
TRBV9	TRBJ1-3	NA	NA	CASSPERISGNTIYF	TGTGCCAGCAGCCCTGAGAGGATCTCTGGAAACACCATATATTTT
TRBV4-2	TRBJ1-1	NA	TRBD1	CASSQAGQGNTEAFF	TGTGCCAGCAGCCAAGCTGGACAGGGGAACACTGAAGCTTTCTTT
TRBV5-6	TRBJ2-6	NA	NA	CASSLRKSGANVLTF	TGTGCCAGCAGCTTAAGGAAATCTGGGGCCAACGTCCTGACTTTC
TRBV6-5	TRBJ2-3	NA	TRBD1	CASSLLTGADTQYF	TGTGCCAGCAGTCTTCTTACAGGGGCAGATACGCAGTATTTT
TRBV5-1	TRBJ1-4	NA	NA	CASSLDGRDLVNEKLFF	TGCGCCAGCAGCTTGGACGGCAGGGATTTGGTTAATGAAAAACTGTTTTTT
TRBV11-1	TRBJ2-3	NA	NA	CASSSRVNTDTQYF	TGTGCCAGCAGCTCCAGGGTTAACACAGATACGCAGTATTTT
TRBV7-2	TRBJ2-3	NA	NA	CASSPMTRLSTDTQYF	TGTGCCAGCAGCCCTATGACTAGACTAAGCACAGATACGCAGTATTTT
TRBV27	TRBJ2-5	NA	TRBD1	CASGHGTGETQYF	TGTGCCAGCGGACACGGGACAGGAGAGACCCAGTACTTC
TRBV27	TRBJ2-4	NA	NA	CASRPGHQYF	TGTGCCAGCAGACCGGGACACCAGTACTTC
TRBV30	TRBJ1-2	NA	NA	CAWSVGSGVLGYGYTF	TGTGCCTGGAGTGTTGGGTCAGGGGTTTTGGGCTATGGCTACACCTTC
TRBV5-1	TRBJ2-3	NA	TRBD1	CASSLVGQGVTDTQYF	TGCGCCAGCAGCTTAGTGGGACAGGGAGTCACAGATACGCAGTATTTT
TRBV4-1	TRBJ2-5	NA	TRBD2	CASSQDRASGGHQETQYF	TGCGCCAGCAGCCAAGATCGCGCTAGCGGGGGACATCAAGAGACCCAGTACTTC
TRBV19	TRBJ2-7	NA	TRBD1	CASSTWDRFGEQYF	TGTGCCAGTAGTACCTGGGACAGGTTTGGGGAGCAGTACTTC
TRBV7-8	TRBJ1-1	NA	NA	CASSEENMNTEAFF	TGTGCCAGCAGCGAAGAGAACATGAACACTGAAGCTTTCTTT
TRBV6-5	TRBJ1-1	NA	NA	CASNSLWGNTEAFF	TGTGCCAGCAATAGTCTATGGGGGAACACTGAAGCTTTCTTT
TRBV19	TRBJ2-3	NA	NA	CASSINVQDTQYF	TGTGCCAGTAGTATAAATGTGCAAGATACGCAGTATTTT
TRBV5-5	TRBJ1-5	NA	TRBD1	CASSRTGNSNQPQHF	TGTGCCAGCAGCCGGACAGGGAATAGCAATCAGCCCCAGCATTTT
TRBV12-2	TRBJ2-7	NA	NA	CASRLGDRGHPTYEQYF	TGTGCAAGTCGCTTAGGGGACAGGGGACACCCAACCTACGAGCAGTACTTC
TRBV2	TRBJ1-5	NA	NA	CASRGDSNQPQHF	TGTGCCAGCAGAGGAGATAGCAATCAGCCCCAGCATTTT
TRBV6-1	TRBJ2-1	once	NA	CASSEAPRQFF	TGTGCCAGCAGTGAAGCGCCACGGCAGTTCTTC
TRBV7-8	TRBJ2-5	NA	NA	CASSPTGVDRETQYF	TGTGCCAGCAGCCCAACGGGAGTAGACCGGGAGACCCAGTACTTC
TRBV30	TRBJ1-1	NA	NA	CAWSGYFQGEAFF	TGTGCCTGGAGTGGATACTTCCAAGGTGAAGCTTTCTTT
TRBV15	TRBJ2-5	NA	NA	CATSRERRRAQYF	TGTGCCACCAGCAGAGAACGCCGCCGGGCCCAGTACTTC
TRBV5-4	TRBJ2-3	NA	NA	CASRGPGPDTQYF	TGTGCCAGCCGGGGACCGGGCCCAGATACGCAGTATTTT
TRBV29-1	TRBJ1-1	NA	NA	CSVGEGGNTEAFF	TGCAGCGTCGGAGAGGGGGGGAACACTGAAGCTTTCTTT
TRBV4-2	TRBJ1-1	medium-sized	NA	CASSLTPGDTEAFF	TGTGCCAGCAGCCTAACCCCGGGAGACACTGAAGCTTTCTTT
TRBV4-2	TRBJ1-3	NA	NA	CASSQDRRQGRNTIYF	TGTGCCAGCAGCCAAGATCGGCGGCAGGGGAGAAACACCATATATTTT
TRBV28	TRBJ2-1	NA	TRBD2	CASSPRRVAGIYNEQFF	TGTGCCAGCAGTCCCCGGAGGGTAGCGGGAATATACAATGAGCAGTTCTTC
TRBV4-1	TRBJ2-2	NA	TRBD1	CASSPTGLGELFF	TGCGCCAGCAGCCCGACAGGGCTCGGGGAGCTGTTTTTT
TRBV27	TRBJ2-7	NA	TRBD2	CASGRGRYEQYF	TGTGCCAGTGGGAGGGGCCGGTACGAGCAGTACTTC
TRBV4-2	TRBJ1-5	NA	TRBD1	CASSQDGTANQPQHF	TGTGCCAGCAGCCAAGATGGGACAGCCAATCAGCCCCAGCATTTT
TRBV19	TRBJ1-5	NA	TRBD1	CASSTRQGLAYSNQPQHF	TGTGCCAGTAGTACCCGACAGGGCTTGGCGTATAGCAATCAGCCCCAGCATTTT
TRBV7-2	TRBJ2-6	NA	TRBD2	CASSSRRGDSGANVLTF	TGTGCCAGCAGCTCACGTCGGGGGGACTCTGGGGCCAACGTCCTGACTTTC
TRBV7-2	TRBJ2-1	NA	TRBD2	CASSFSGGAIDEQFF	TGTGCCAGCAGCTTTAGCGGGGGGGCGATCGATGAGCAGTTCTTC
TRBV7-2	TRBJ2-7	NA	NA	CASSSNPGPSYEQYF	TGTGCCAGCAGCTCTAACCCGGGACCGAGCTACGAGCAGTACTTC
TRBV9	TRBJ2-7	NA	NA	CASSPPGGVSSYEQYF	TGTGCCAGCAGCCCCCCGGGCGGGGTCAGCTCCTACGAGCAGTACTTC
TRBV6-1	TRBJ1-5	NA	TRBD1	CASRLLTGINQPQHF	TGTGCCAGCAGACTCCTGACAGGGATCAATCAGCCCCAGCATTTT
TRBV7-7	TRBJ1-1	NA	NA	CASSLARNTEAFF	TGTGCCAGCAGCTTGGCCAGAAACACTGAAGCTTTCTTT
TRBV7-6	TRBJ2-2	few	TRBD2	CASSLAGGPEELFF	TGTGCCAGCAGCTTAGCGGGAGGGCCGGAGGAGCTGTTTTTT
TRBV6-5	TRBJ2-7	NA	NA	CASSYDWGREQYF	TGTGCCAGCAGTTACGATTGGGGGAGAGAGCAGTACTTC
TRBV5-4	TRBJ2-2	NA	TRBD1	CASSAGQVYTGELFF	TGTGCCAGCAGCGCGGGACAGGTGTACACCGGGGAGCTGTTTTTT